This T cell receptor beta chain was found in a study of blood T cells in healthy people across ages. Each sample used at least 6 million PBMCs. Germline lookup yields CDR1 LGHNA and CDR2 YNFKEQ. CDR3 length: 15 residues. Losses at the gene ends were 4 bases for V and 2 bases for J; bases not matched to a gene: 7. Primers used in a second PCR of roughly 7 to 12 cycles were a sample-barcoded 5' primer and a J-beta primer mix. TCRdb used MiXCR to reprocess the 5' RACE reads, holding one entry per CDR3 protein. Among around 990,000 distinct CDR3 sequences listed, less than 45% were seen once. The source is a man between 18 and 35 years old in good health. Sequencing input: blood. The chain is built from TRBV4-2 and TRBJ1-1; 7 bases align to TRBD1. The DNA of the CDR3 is TGTGCCAGCAGCCCCGGGACAGTTAAAAACACTGAAGCTTTCTTT. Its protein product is CASSPGTVKNTEAFF.